This T cell receptor (beta chain) was obtained from a study of cytomegalovirus exposure and HLA in healthy donors (dated by TCRdb to the late 2010s). In the study overall: An earlier analysis of approximately 590 of the donors reported 250 to 350 Gb of sequence data and about 100 million unique TCR beta sequences from about 200 million T cells. Among around 400 genotyped donors of the cohort, an average of around 240,000 unique TCR beta nucleotide sequences was sequenced per donor, of which approximately 19% were non-productive. Several DR-DQ haplotypes were treated as single units for association and clustering because of strong linkage in the cohort. Around 300 gigabases of sequencing data and tens of millions of unique TCR sequences were included in an early release covering roughly 600 HLA-typed donors. The genetic ancestry cluster associated with self-reported Caucasian donors included roughly 84% of the roughly 410 genotyped donors. Typing coverage differed by locus: A, B, C, DRB1 and DQB1 were typed in roughly 629-640 donors, DQA1 in 500 to 550, DPA1 in 600 to 610, and DPB1 in just under 490. Both class I and class II loci were covered by HLA typing, at four-digit resolution. All discovery cohort repertoires had been generated on a single sequencing platform. Genome-wide SNP genotypes for about 65% of the roughly 670 donors were used in a later genetic analysis, which treated that subset as a discovery cohort. In addition to the first cohort of hundreds of subjects, a separate validation cohort of about 120 different subjects was used. In a later analysis, previously published TCR beta repertoires from some 640 donors were re-analyzed and high-resolution HLA genotyping was added so that TCR occurrence patterns could be studied. The study was designed to test whether signatures of past pathogen exposure could be identified by cataloging public T cell receptors. To predict cytomegalovirus infection status, the study combined high-throughput TCR immunosequencing, statistical association of individual TCRs with disease status, and machine learning. An earlier analysis of approximately 580 of the donors used high-throughput TCR beta sequencing to judge whether each TCR beta V gene segment behaved as functional or pseudogenic. In the later analysis, no new phenotypic data were used to find candidate immune exposures; instead, reliance was placed on TCR beta sequences and their occurrence across donors. Donor age, sex, ethnicity and CMV serostatus were compiled together with the repertoire data. The study profiled the T cell repertoires of hundreds of subjects by immunosequencing and related them to cytomegalovirus serostatus. Overall results and qualifications from the work: Across donors, most TCR sequences were observed very rarely, whereas some public TCRs were present in many individuals. Specific HLA alleles were associated with 15,000 to 20,000 TCR beta sequences at a false discovery rate of 0.05 in a later analysis. Several of the top co-occurrence clusters appeared to be linked to parvovirus B19, influenza, CMV and Epstein-Barr virus, according to a later analysis. A cluster of highly shared sequence variants was judged likely to represent a technical artifact of the sequencing pipeline. In an earlier analysis of around 600 of the donors, most TCR beta V segments were observed in productive rearrangements about 87% or about 30% of the time, broadly matching IMGT annotations. Compared with the 666-donor mean, donors in an Asian-associated ancestry cluster had fewer N-insertions in productive TCRs, according to a later genetic analysis. Linkage disequilibrium might explain the correlated functional status among segregating V segments, but an unknown experimental factor could not be ruled out. When HLA alleles, especially DR and DQ, strongly co-occurred, attributing TCR associations to individual alleles was difficult. Because HLA typing was unavailable for some donors at each locus, only the typed subset was used in association tests. In vitro tests confirmed that a few of the cytomegalovirus-associated TCR beta chains recognize cytomegalovirus antigens. In a later analysis, HLA-associated TCR beta chains showed more clonal expansion and lower generation probabilities than non-associated chains that were equally common. According to a later analysis, most CMV-associated TCR beta chains appeared to be HLA-restricted, and the HLA associations seemed to be driven largely by CMV exposure. The classifier was reported to diagnose cytomegalovirus status with high specificity and sensitivity in both the original and validation cohorts. A further reported finding was that TCR beta sequences accurately predicted the HLA-A and HLA-B alleles for most subjects in the first cohort. Presence/absence analyses assumed roughly uniform sequencing depth across donors, an assumption that may not hold. The cohort was sequenced for TCR beta chains only, and without alpha or paired-chain data the features that could be detected were limited. The authors suggested that the approach could potentially be extended to other disease states and immunological phenotypes. Some IMGT-functional V segments, including TRBV6-2 and TRBV6-3, could not be told apart with the 87-base-pair reads, so those segments were excluded. The only immune exposure information available for the cohort was CMV serostatus. In a later analysis, the rate of TCR association differed among HLA loci, with DRB1 alleles having the most associated TCRs and HLA-C alleles having the fewest. Because counts were too low, seventeen rarely observed V segments, including chromosome 9 orphons, were excluded from the earlier analysis of fewer than 650 of the donors. A total of about 180 TCR beta chains were listed by the study as associated with cytomegalovirus. V-gene and J-gene trimming of TCR beta chains was associated with a missense DCLRE1C variant in a later genetic analysis, and the association was replicated in an independent cohort.

V loses 3 bases at its end and J loses 2 bases; junction bases beyond the gene matches: 10. CDR1 and CDR2 are drawn from the germline V gene: MDHEN, SYDVKM. The cysteine opens and the phenylalanine closes a CDR3 of 17 amino acids. Only the CDR3 portion is preserved as DNA: 51 bases, with reading frame beginning at the first base. The cohort consisted of 666 healthy bone marrow donors. All cohort members were sampled while nominally healthy, although unrecorded immune exposures were likely present. The donor tested CMV seronegative, placing the donor among the 350 to 400 seronegative members of the cohort. A peripheral blood sample was collected from each donor, and TCR beta sequencing was performed on peripheral blood mononuclear cells. Genomic DNA extraction from the blood cell samples was performed with the Qiagen DNeasy Blood Extraction Kit. The library was produced with the immunoSEQ multiplex PCR assay. For the multiplex PCR, a mixture combining 60 forward primers for TCR Vbeta segments and 13 reverse primers for TCR Jbeta segments was used. The CDR3 region of rearranged TCR beta genes was amplified from genomic DNA with a multiplex PCR assay. On the Illumina HiSeq System, the amplified TCR beta libraries were sequenced as 87-base-pair reads. Concerning the study's data processing: A later analysis tallied 70 million to 100 million unique TCR beta chains across the roughly 610 repertoires, and approximately 9.9 million of those chains were shared by two or more donors. Raw reads were error-corrected and collapsed into unique sequences with a nearest-neighbor algorithm that merged closely related sequences to remove PCR and sequencing errors. CDR3 sequences were aligned to IMGT reference sequences to assign V, D and J gene segments. For a sequence to be retained, a match of at least six nucleotides was required to both a V gene segment and a J gene segment. Rearrangements were called productive when the CDR3 lacked stop codons and stayed in frame with V and J; all others were non-productive. CDR3 was defined by IMGT convention, running from the second conserved V-encoded cysteine to the conserved J-encoded phenylalanine. In an earlier analysis of around 640 of the donors, sequences lacking an unambiguous match to a single V gene segment were excluded. An earlier analysis of several hundred of the donors classified V segments as functional when productive rearrangements were above 56.7% and as segregating when the standard deviation between donors was above 5%. A statistical classification framework was built for diagnosing cytomegalovirus status from the catalog of TCR beta chain sequences. A later analysis assigned V and J genes by comparing TCR nucleotide sequences with IMGT/GENE-DB human TR gene sequences. In a later analysis, CDR3 sequences and most-parsimonious VDJ recombination scenarios were assigned using the TCRdist pipeline. In a later analysis, every TCR beta chain was defined by the combination of its CDR3 amino acid sequence and its V-gene family, and reads without a unique V-gene family were dropped. As a way to deal with suspected cross-contamination and a sequencing artifact, a later analysis dropped hundreds of nucleotide sequences that were highly shared and had low generation probability. In a later analysis, a clonal expansion index was calculated for each public chain from normalized within-repertoire ranks of inferred template counts. Generation probabilities in a later analysis came from a VDJ recombination model fitted to out-of-frame rearrangements, and those results were checked against IGoR. In a later analysis, TCR-TCR, TCR-HLA and TCR-CMV co-occurrence was scored with hypergeometric tests, and a repertoire-size bias correction was applied to TCR pairs. A later analysis estimated false discovery rates by permuting HLA or CMV assignments 20 times. In a later analysis, co-occurring TCRs were grouped using DBSCAN, with TCRdist sequence similarity added in when clustering inside HLA-allele-positive subsets. Co-occurrence clustering excluded repertoires with fewer than 30,000 or more than 120,000 public chains, plus five with anomalous nucleotide sharing. TCRdb took over this immuneACCESS table, retaining in-frame rearrangements with V and J assigned. Such tables are incomplete; in checked studies, under half of the missing clones stem from an unresolved V gene, and the remainder is unexplained. Clonal size and the V and J genes are those of that table, whereas D and trimming came from the DNA. The sample profile shows fewer than 200,000 clones; over 70% of them were found once. Around 5% of the sample comes from the top ten.

On this clone itself: The antigen it recognizes is unknown. No much larger clonotype is one base removed from it; base qualities were not supplied.

The rearrangement combines TRBV28 with TRBJ1-2; 9 of the junction bases match TRBD1. This clonotype originated in a man between 25 and 39 years old in good health and CMV-seronegative. The sequencing sample was made of PBMCs. DNA sequence: TGTGCCAGCAGTTTCTTATTTGCGGGACAGGGAAACTATGGCTACACCTTC. Its product reads: CASSFLFAGQGNYGYTF.